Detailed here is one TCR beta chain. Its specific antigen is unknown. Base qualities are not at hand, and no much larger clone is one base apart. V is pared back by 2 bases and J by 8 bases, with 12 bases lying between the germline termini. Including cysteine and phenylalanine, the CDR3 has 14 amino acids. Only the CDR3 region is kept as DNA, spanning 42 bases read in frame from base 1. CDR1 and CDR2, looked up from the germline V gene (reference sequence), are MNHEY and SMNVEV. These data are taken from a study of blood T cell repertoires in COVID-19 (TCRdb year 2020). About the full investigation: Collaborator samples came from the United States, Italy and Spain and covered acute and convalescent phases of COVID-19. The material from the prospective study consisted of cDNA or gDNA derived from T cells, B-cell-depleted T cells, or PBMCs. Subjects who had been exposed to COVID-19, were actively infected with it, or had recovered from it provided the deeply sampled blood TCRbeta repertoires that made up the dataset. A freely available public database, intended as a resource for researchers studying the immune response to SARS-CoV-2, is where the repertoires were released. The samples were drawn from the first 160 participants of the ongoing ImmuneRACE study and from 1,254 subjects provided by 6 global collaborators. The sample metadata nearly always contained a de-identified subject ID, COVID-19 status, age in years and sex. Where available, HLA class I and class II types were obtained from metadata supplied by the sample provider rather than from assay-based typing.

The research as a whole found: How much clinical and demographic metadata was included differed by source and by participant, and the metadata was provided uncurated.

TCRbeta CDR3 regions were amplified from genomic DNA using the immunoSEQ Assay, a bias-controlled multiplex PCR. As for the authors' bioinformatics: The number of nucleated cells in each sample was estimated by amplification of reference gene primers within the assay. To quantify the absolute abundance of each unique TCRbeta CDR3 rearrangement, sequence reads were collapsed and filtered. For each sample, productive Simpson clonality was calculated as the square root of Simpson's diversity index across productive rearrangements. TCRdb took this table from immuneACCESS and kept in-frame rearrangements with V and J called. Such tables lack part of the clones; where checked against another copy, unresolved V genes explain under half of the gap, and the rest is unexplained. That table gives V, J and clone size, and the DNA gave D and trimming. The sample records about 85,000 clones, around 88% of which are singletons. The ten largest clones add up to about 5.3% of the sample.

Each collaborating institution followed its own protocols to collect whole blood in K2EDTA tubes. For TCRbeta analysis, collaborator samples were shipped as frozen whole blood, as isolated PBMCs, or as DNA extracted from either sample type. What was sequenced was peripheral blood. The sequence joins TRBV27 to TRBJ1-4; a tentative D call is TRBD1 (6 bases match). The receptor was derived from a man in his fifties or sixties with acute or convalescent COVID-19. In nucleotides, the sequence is TGTGCCAGCAGTTTAGGGGGGGGGCGAGAAAAACTGTTTTTT. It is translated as CASSLGGGREKLFF.